This passage covers 27 T cell receptor beta chains from one sample sequenced in a study of shared clonotypes between healthy human individuals. Here immunoSEQ multiplex PCR was the method, and the copy in TCRdb shows in-frame clones only, minus some. The repertoire has roughly 1.4 million clones, approximately 98.5% of them found once; the top ten carry about 0.35%. Sample: naive CD4+ T cells sorted from blood. The subset: CD45RA+ positively selected. The receptor set was obtained from a man aged 25 to 40 in good health.

The chain employs TRBV5-6 and TRBJ2-5, with 7 positions matching TRBD1. V was pared by 4 bases and J by 1 base, with 10 bases of the junction left unmatched. CDR1 and CDR2 (germline): SGHDT, YYEEEE. This CDR3 is 16 amino acids long. The chain's CDR3 is CASSPPGTAAQETQYF. The CDR3 DNA is TGTGCCAGCAGCCCCCCCGGGACAGCCGCCCAAGAGACCCAGTACTTC.

This sequence joins TRBV5-1 and TRBJ2-1; a weak D match, TRBD1 (5 bases). The CDR3 consists of 15 residues. Trimming pared 3 bases from V and 6 bases from J, leaving 16 bases between. In germline, CDR1 is SGHRS, CDR2 YFSETQ. CDR3 DNA sequence: TGCGCCAGCAGCTGGGGAACCAGGGTGGTCAATGAGCAGTTCTTC. Amino acid sequence: CASSWGTRVVNEQFF.

V usage is TRBV10-2 and J usage is TRBJ1-4; TRBD1 aligns across 8 bases. J was trimmed by 7 bases and V by 10 bases; bases with no gene match: 17. Germline V gene lookup returns CDR1 WSHSY and CDR2 SAAADI. The CDR3 contains 16 residues. The CDR3 spells CATGQGGSRLSEKLFF. CDR3 nucleotides: TGCGCCACCGGACAGGGAGGGAGTCGGTTGAGTGAAAAACTGTTTTTT.

The V and J genes are TRBV5-4 and TRBJ2-7; 10 bases align to TRBD2. The germline V gene encodes CDR1 SGHNT and CDR2 YYREEE (reference sequence). V gave up 4 bases and J gave up 3 bases; unmatched junction bases: 13. This CDR3 comprises 17 residues. CDR3 loop: CASSAPGVAGGFYEQYF. The CDR3 nucleotides read TGTGCCAGCAGCGCCCCGGGGGTAGCGGGGGGTTTCTACGAGCAGTACTTC.

This chain joins TRBV28 and TRBJ1-5; possibly TRBD1 for D (5 bases). V dropped 3 bases and J dropped 5 bases, with 11 bases sitting between them. This CDR3 has 14 amino acids. Germline CDR1 is MDHEN and CDR2 is SYDVKM. CDR3 DNA sequence: TGTGCCAGCAGTTTTGGGGGTAAGGATCAGCCCCAGCATTTT. Protein: CASSFGGKDQPQHF. Combining the CDR3 with reference TRBV28 and TRBJ1-5 gives the whole variable domain DVKVTQSSRYLVKRTGEKVFLECVQDMDHENMFWYRQDPGLGLRLIYFSYDVKMKEKGDIPEGYSVSREKKERFSLILESASTNQTSMYLCASSFGGKDQPQHFGDGTRLSIL.

This chain connects TRBV28 to TRBJ2-5; D is unclear. The V and J ends lost 5 bases and 5 bases respectively, with 18 bases between them. CDR1 and CDR2 from the germline V gene are MDHEN and SYDVKM. There are 15 residues in the CDR3. The CDR3: CASSPLRIIVETQYF. CDR3 sequence (DNA): TGTGCCAGCAGTCCCTTGAGAATCATTGTGGAGACCCAGTACTTC.

J is TRBJ2-1 and V is TRBV11-2; unclear D gene. The CDR3 length is 17 residues. Trimming took off 5 bases at V and 7 bases at J, with 24 bases between the two ends. CDR1 SGHAT and CDR2 FQNNGV come from the germline V gene. CDR3: CASSPLGPRSPENEQFF. In nucleotides, the CDR3 is TGTGCCAGCAGCCCATTAGGTCCCCGTTCCCCCGAGAATGAGCAGTTCTTC.

The genes are TRBV19 and TRBJ2-7; no clear D. Looked up from germline, CDR1 is LNHDA and CDR2 is SQIVND (reference sequence). V was pared by 5 bases and J by 3 bases, with 11 bases between. CDR3 length: 13 amino acids. In DNA form, the CDR3 reads TGTGCCAGTAGTCCGTCCGTTATCTACGAGCAGTACTTC. This translates into CASSPSVIYEQYF.

The V call is TRBV7-8, the J call TRBJ1-1; no firm D call. The length of the CDR3 is 13 residues. Germline V gene data show CDR1 as SGHVS and CDR2 as FQNEAQ. Trimming stripped 11 bases from V and 6 bases from J, with 19 bases between. CDR3 DNA: TGTGCCTCCGGTAGGGCAGGCTTTCCTGAAGCTTTCTTT. Its protein product is CASGRAGFPEAFF.

As to this clone: A junction end diverges from the germline sequence, so it may reflect a read error. The V gene is TRBV7-7, the J gene TRBJ2-5, with D possibly TRBD2 on 5 matching bases. The V gene's germline CDR1 is SSHAT and CDR2 FNYEAQ (reference sequence). The CDR3 runs to 13 residues. The CDR3 loop is CASSSLARETQYF. In nucleotides, the CDR3 is TGTGCTAGCAGCTCGCTAGCAAGGGAGACCCAGTACTTC.

The chain carries TRBV2 and TRBJ2-2; D unclear. Germline CDR1 reads SNHLY; CDR2 reads FYNNEI. Trimming took 6 bases from V and 0 from J, leaving 20 bases between them. This CDR3 region has 18 residues. This CDR3 is CASSRTGRKFANTGELFF. The CDR3 DNA sequence: TGTGCCAGCAGCCGAACCGGACGGAAGTTCGCGAACACCGGGGAGCTGTTTTTT. The full variable domain, rest sourced from reference TRBV2 and TRBJ2-2, is EPEVTQTPSHQVTQMGQEVILRCVPISNHLYFYWYRQILGQKVEFLVSFYNNEISEKSEIFDDQFSVERPDGSNFTLKIRSTKLEDSAMYFCASSRTGRKFANTGELFFGEGSRLTVL.

The chain uses TRBV15 and TRBJ2-7, with TRBD2 as a possible D gene (6 bases). CDR3 length: 15 amino acids. Trimming left V 0 bases short and J 4 bases short, with 13 bases between. Germline values: CDR1 LNHNV, CDR2 YYDKDF (reference sequence). The CDR3 DNA follows: TGTGCCACCAGCAGAGATCCTGCTAGCGTGTACGAGCAGTACTTC. As protein: CATSRDPASVYEQYF.

This sequence joins TRBV28 and TRBJ2-7; weak D call: TRBD1 (6 bases). The V gene lost 4 bases and the J gene lost 3 bases, with 13 bases spanning the gap. The germline V gene has CDR1 MDHEN and CDR2 SYDVKM. The CDR3 loop spans 14 amino acids. The CDR3 sequence is CASSSIQGFYEQYF. CDR3 nucleotides: TGTGCCAGCAGTTCGATCCAGGGGTTCTACGAGCAGTACTTC.

The rearrangement uses TRBV5-4 and TRBJ2-4; TRBD1 aligns across 7 bases. Germline V gene lookup returns CDR1 SGHNT and CDR2 YYREEE (reference sequence). Losses at the gene ends were 4 bases for V and 3 bases for J; bases not matched to a gene: 7. The CDR3 consists of 15 residues. As DNA, the CDR3 is TGTGCCAGCAGCAGAACCGGGACAGTCAAAAACATTCAGTACTTC. Protein product: CASSRTGTVKNIQYF.

This chain joins TRBV5-4 and TRBJ2-7; 8 nucleotides agree with TRBD2. Losses at the gene ends were 0 bases for V and 6 bases for J; bases not matched to a gene: 8. The CDR3 loop spans 15 amino acids. Germline CDR1 is SGHNT and CDR2 is YYREEE (reference sequence). DNA for the CDR3: TGTGCCAGCAGCTTGGAAGTCGGGAGGGCTTCCGAGCAGTACTTC. Translated: CASSLEVGRASEQYF. Full variable domain (rest looked up from reference TRBV5-4 and TRBJ2-7): ETGVTQSPTHLIKTRGQQVTLRCSSQSGHNTVSWYQQALGQGPQFIFQYYREEENGRGNFPPRFSGLQFPNYSSELNVNALELDDSALYLCASSLEVGRASEQYFGPGTRLTVT.

J is TRBJ2-7 and V is TRBV6-1, with 8 positions matching TRBD1. J was trimmed by 6 bases and V by 8 bases; bases with no gene match: 9. The CDR3 has 13 residues. Germline V gene lookup returns CDR1 MNHNS and CDR2 SASEGT. The CDR3 DNA follows: TGTGCCAGCCAGGGGGCCTCAAGGTTCGAGCAGTACTTC. Protein: CASQGASRFEQYF.

Turning to this clone: The sample holds other DNA sequences that translate to the same CDR3. V gene TRBV20-1 combines with J gene TRBJ1-5; D remains ambiguous. The CDR3 is 11 amino acids. Trimming removed 3 bases from V and 5 bases from J, with 5 bases in between. Germline V lookup: CDR1 DFQATT, CDR2 SNEGSKA (reference sequence). The DNA for the CDR3 is TGCAGTGCTAGTGGGGATCAGCCCCAGCATTTT. Its protein is CSASGDQPQHF.

The chain joins TRBV14 to TRBJ2-3; D may be TRBD2 (5 bases). With 0 bases removed from V and 6 bases from J, the gap between germline ends came to 13 bases. The CDR3 covers 15 residues. Germline assignment: CDR1 SGHDN and CDR2 FVKESK. This CDR3 reads CASSQEVLWRDTQYF. The CDR3 nucleotides are TGTGCCAGCAGCCAAGAAGTCCTATGGAGGGATACGCAGTATTTT.

The CDR3 sequence is CASSLSLLRNTDTQYF. In nucleotides, the CDR3 is TGTGCCAGCAGTTTATCTCTACTTCGGAACACAGATACGCAGTATTTT. This chain links TRBV28 with TRBJ2-3; D gene unclear. CDR1 is MDHEN and CDR2 is SYDVKM in the germline V gene. The CDR3 has 16 residues. Trimming took off 1 base at V and 2 bases at J, with 13 bases between the two ends.

This chain joins TRBV4-1 and TRBJ2-1; TRBD1 might be the D (6 bases). The germline CDR1 and CDR2 sequences are MGHRA and YSYEKL. This CDR3 region has 15 residues. V lost 4 bases to trimming and J lost 7 bases, with 17 bases between them. The CDR3 region is CASSRPANRANEQFF. The DNA for the CDR3 is TGCGCCAGCAGCCGACCGGCCAACAGGGCTAATGAGCAGTTCTTC.

The chain uses TRBV9 and TRBJ1-1, with D possibly matching TRBD1 (5 bases). This CDR3 contains 17 residues. V gave up 4 bases and J gave up 0 bases, with 19 bases separating them. Germline assignment: CDR1 SGDLS and CDR2 YYNGEE. The CDR3, as DNA: TGTGCCAGCAGCTTAAATCCCCGACAGTCAGTGAACACTGAAGCTTTCTTT. Protein: CASSLNPRQSVNTEAFF.

This clone was seen just once. V is TRBV5-4 and J is TRBJ1-1; a possible D gene is TRBD1 (6 bases). V was pared by 5 bases and J by 2 bases, with 10 bases between. CDR1 SGHNT and CDR2 YYREEE come from the germline V gene (reference sequence). This CDR3 comprises 13 residues. This CDR3 is CASRGAINTEAFF. CDR3 coding DNA: TGTGCCAGCAGGGGGGCAATCAACACTGAAGCTTTCTTT. Combining the CDR3 with reference TRBV5-4 and TRBJ1-1 gives the whole variable domain ETGVTQSPTHLIKTRGQQVTLRCSSQSGHNTVSWYQQALGQGPQFIFQYYREEENGRGNFPPRFSGLQFPNYSSELNVNALELDDSALYLCASRGAINTEAFFGQGTRLTVV.

The rearrangement joins TRBV5-4 to TRBJ2-3; 7 nucleotides match TRBD1. Trimming at V came to 2 bases and at J to 2 bases, leaving 8 bases not matched to a gene. The CDR3 contains 16 residues. Germline V gene lookup returns CDR1 SGHNT and CDR2 YYREEE (reference sequence). The CDR3 is CASSFQGVGTTDTQYF. The CDR3, as DNA: TGTGCCAGCAGCTTTCAGGGGGTCGGCACCACAGATACGCAGTATTTT.

The V and J genes are TRBV6-5 and TRBJ2-2; D is uncertain. CDR1 is MNHEY and CDR2 is SVGAGI in the germline V gene. CDR3 length equals 14 residues. Trimming stripped 0 bases from V and 6 bases from J, with 8 bases between. The CDR3 DNA is TGTGCCAGCAGTTACTCGCGTTTTGCCGGGGAGCTGTTTTTT. It yields the protein CASSYSRFAGELFF.

This clone was found once. This chain uses TRBV7-3 with TRBJ2-3; TRBD1 might be the D (6 bases). The germline V gene encodes CDR1 SGHTA and CDR2 FQGTGA. Trimming shortened V by 5 bases and J by 4 bases, and 13 bases separated the two germline ends. The CDR3 extends over 14 amino acids. CDR3 protein: CASSERRGSDTQYF. CDR3 DNA sequence: TGTGCCAGCAGCGAACGCAGGGGATCAGATACGCAGTATTTT.

This chain joins TRBV28 and TRBJ2-7; D is unclear. The CDR3 is made up of 11 amino acids. The germline V gene encodes CDR1 MDHEN and CDR2 SYDVKM. V lost 8 bases and J lost 5, with 10 bases in between. CDR3 sequence: CASRWYDEQYF. The DNA for the CDR3 is TGTGCCAGCCGTTGGTACGACGAGCAGTACTTC.

This clone came up once. In the same sample, other DNA sequences code for this CDR3. The gene calls are TRBV6-5 and TRBJ2-3; TRBD2 agrees at 8 bases. The CDR3 consists of 14 residues. After removal of 0 bases from V and 6 bases from J, the junction contained 2 bases not matched to a gene. Germline V gene data show CDR1 as MNHEY and CDR2 as SVGAGI. CDR3 protein: CASSYSRLADTQYF. The CDR3 DNA follows: TGTGCCAGCAGTTACTCGAGACTAGCGGATACGCAGTATTTT.